This T cell receptor (beta chain) was obtained from a study of blood T cell repertoires in COVID-19. V trimming: 7 bases; J trimming: 14 bases; junction bases outside the gene matches: 13. This CDR3 contains 13 residues. Germline CDR1 and CDR2: SNHLY and FYNNEI. This clone was observed once. The table came from immunoSEQ multiplex PCR; TCRdb's copy has only in-frame clones and leaves some out. The sample records 130,000 to 150,000 clones, 79% being singletons. Sequencing was done on a sample of peripheral blood. This TCR was recovered from a woman in her 70s with COVID-19, enrolled during active disease. This chain uses TRBV2 with TRBJ2-3; 9 positions match TRBD2. CDR3: CASIEPLAGRRYF. The CDR3, as DNA: TGTGCCAGCATCGAGCCCCTAGCGGGGCGTAGGTATTTT.